These 5 T cell receptor beta chains were sequenced from one sample in a study of post-analysis software for immune sequencing data. The library was made from cDNA and included unique molecular identifiers. TCRdb analysed the PCR reads with MiXCR anew, one entry per CDR3 protein. The sample lists hundreds of thousands of distinct CDR3 sequences; 44% were seen once. Study-wide points: There were five TRBV segments more frequent in patients than controls, and TRBV5-6, TRBV5-1 and TRBV20-1 were among them.

These receptors have no identified antigens. Sequencing used blood. The receptors were gathered from a girl between 10 and 17 years old with multiple sclerosis.

The chain has TRBV29-1 and TRBJ2-1; D might be TRBD2 (5 bases). The CDR3 sequence is 13 residues long. The V end was cut by 7 bases, the J end by 9 bases, with 19 bases between. Per the germline V gene, CDR1 is SQVTM and CDR2 is ANQGSEA. CDR3 DNA: TGCAGCGCATGGACTGGCGGGTTGAGTGAGCAGTTCTTC. Translating gives CSAWTGGLSEQFF.

The chain uses TRBV3-1 and TRBJ2-5, with 9 bases matching TRBD2. Germline lookup yields CDR1 LGHDT and CDR2 YNNKEL (reference sequence). The V gene end was trimmed by 0 bases and the J gene end by 5 bases; junction bases not matched to a gene: 4. The CDR3 is made up of 15 amino acids. This chain's CDR3 is CASSQEAGGPETQYF. The CDR3 DNA sequence: TGTGCCAGCAGCCAAGAGGCGGGAGGGCCGGAGACCCAGTACTTC.

The rearrangement links TRBV5-1 to TRBJ1-1; no definite D call. The CDR3 has 14 amino acids. CDR1 and CDR2 (germline): SGHRS, YFSETQ. The germline V and J ends were trimmed by 0 bases and 3 bases, with 9 bases remaining between them. The CDR3 coding sequence is TGCGCCAGCAGCTTGGTCTCGGGTGACACTGAAGCTTTCTTT. Its translation is CASSLVSGDTEAFF.

J is TRBJ2-5 and V is TRBV13; 13 bases line up with TRBD2. V was clipped by 5 bases and J by 11 bases; unmatched bases: 8. Per germline, CDR1 PRHDT and CDR2 FYEKMQ (reference sequence). This CDR3 region has 14 residues. In nucleotides, the CDR3 is TGTGCCAGCAGCCGACCCGGGACTAGCGGGGCACAGTACTTC. As protein: CASSRPGTSGAQYF.

The chain is built from TRBV5-5 and TRBJ2-7; possible D gene TRBD1, 5 bases. CDR1 is SGHKS, CDR2 YYEKEE, per germline (reference sequence). V was clipped by 9 bases and J by 0 bases, with 16 bases between them. CDR3 length: 14 residues. In nucleotides, the CDR3 is TGTGCCACCGCGGCAGGGTCGAGCTCCTACGAGCAGTACTTC. Translation gives CATAAGSSSYEQYF.